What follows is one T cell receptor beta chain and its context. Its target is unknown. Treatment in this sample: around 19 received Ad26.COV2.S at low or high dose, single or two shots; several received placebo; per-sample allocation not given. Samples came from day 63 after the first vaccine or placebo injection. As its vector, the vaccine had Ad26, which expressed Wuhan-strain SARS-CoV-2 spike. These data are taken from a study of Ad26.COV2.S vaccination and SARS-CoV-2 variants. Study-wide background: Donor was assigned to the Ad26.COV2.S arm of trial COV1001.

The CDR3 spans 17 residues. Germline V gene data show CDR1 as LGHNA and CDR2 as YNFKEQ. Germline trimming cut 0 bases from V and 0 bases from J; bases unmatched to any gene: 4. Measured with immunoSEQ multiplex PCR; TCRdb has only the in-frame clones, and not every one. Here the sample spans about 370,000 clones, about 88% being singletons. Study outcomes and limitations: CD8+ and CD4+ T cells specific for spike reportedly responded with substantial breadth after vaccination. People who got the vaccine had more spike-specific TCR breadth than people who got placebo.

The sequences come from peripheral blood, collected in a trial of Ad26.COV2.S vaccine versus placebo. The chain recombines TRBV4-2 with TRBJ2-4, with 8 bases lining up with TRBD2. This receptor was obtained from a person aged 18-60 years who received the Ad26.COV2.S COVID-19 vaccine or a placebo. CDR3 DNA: TGTGCCAGCAGCCAAGATTGGACTAGCCCAGCCAAAAACATTCAGTACTTC. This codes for CASSQDWTSPAKNIQYF.